The entry below describes one TCR beta chain. It has no known antigen specificity. Base quality data are lacking; no much larger clone is found one base away. The germline V gene (reference sequence) sets CDR1 to LNHNV and CDR2 to YYDKDF. Spanning cysteine to phenylalanine, the CDR3 consists of 16 amino acids. Kept here is only the CDR3 DNA, which spans 48 bases and is read in frame from base 1. Trimming leaves V shorter by 1 base and J shorter by 7 bases, with the junction holding 7 bases beyond the gene matches. This specimen belongs to a study of blood T cell repertoires in COVID-19 (dated by TCRdb to the early 2020s). Describing the broader study: The collaborator samples originated in the United States, Italy and Spain and spanned the acute and convalescent phases of COVID-19. Samples were obtained from the ongoing ImmuneRACE study (first 160 participants) and from some 1,200 subjects provided by 6 global collaborators. Deeply sampled blood TCRbeta repertoires from subjects exposed to, actively infected with, or recovered from COVID-19 were included in the dataset. Where HLA class I and class II types were available, the types were taken from metadata supplied by the sample provider, not from assay-based typing. The sample metadata nearly always contained a de-identified subject ID, COVID-19 status, age in years and sex. The prospective study material was composed of cDNA or gDNA derived from T cells, B-cell-depleted T cells, or PBMCs. The repertoires were released in a freely available public database intended as a resource for research on the immune response to SARS-CoV-2.

A second Seattle source provided samples from volunteer blood donors who had recovered from COVID-19. The collaborating institutions used their own protocols to collect whole blood in K2EDTA tubes. For TCRbeta analysis, collaborators shipped samples in one of three forms: frozen whole blood, isolated PBMCs, or DNA extracted from either of those sample types. Findings and caveats that apply to the study as a whole: Clinical and demographic metadata were provided uncurated, with the amount varying by source and participant.

The immunoSEQ Assay, a bias-controlled multiplex PCR, was used to amplify TCRbeta CDR3 regions from genomic DNA. In the original analysis: The number of nucleated cells in each sample was estimated from the amplification of reference gene primers within the assay. Sequence reads were collapsed and filtered to measure the absolute abundance of every unique TCRbeta CDR3 rearrangement. For each sample, productive Simpson clonality was calculated as the square root of Simpson's diversity index across productive rearrangements. The clones in this table, taken by TCRdb from immuneACCESS, are in-frame only. Not every clone is retained; where verified, under half of the shortfall comes from an unresolved V gene, and the cause of the rest is unknown. The DNA gave D and trimming, while V, J and clone size come from that table. This sample holds 150,000 or so clones; roughly four fifths were observed only once. The ten largest account for roughly 7.1% of the sample.

The sequence joins TRBV15 to TRBJ2-1, and 10 junction bases match TRBD2. This clonotype was obtained from a middle-aged man who had recovered from COVID-19. The specimen was peripheral blood. For the CDR3, the sequence is CATSRGSGGAVNEQFF. In nucleotide form, the sequence is TGTGCCACCAGCAGAGGGAGCGGGGGGGCGGTAAATGAGCAGTTCTTC.